This TCR beta chain was found in a study of early T cells in non-severe SARS-CoV-2 infection. At the level of the study: The chains were unpaired, and the sequenced material was bulk RNA from unsorted whole blood. Study results and caveats: Reliance on VDJdb matching favored anti-spike CD8 responses; private and CD4 specificities were missed.

This clonotype was observed at least ten times. Its target is not known. Molecules of cDNA were individually given unique molecular identifiers that were attached to them. Via MiXCR, TCRdb re-called the 5' RACE reads, giving one row per CDR3 protein. The sample consists of fewer than 120,000 distinct CDR3 sequences, 10% to 15% of them appearing once. The input for sequencing was whole blood, taken at baseline. The sequence was collected from an adult who was a healthcare worker with PCR-confirmed SARS-CoV-2 infection or an uninfected control (not recorded which).

The CDR3: CASTVSGASTDTQYF. The CDR3 DNA follows: TGCGCCAGCACAGTGAGCGGAGCTAGCACAGATACGCAGTATTTT. This rearrangement joins TRBV10-2 to TRBJ2-3, with D possibly being TRBD2 (5 bases). The CDR3 totals 15 residues. CDR1 and CDR2 from the germline V gene are WSHSY and SAAADI. Trimming took off 7 bases at V and 0 bases at J, with 14 bases between the two ends.